Listed here are 32 T cell receptor beta chains from one sample, sequenced in a study of shared clonotypes between healthy human individuals. The assay was immunoSEQ multiplex PCR, and TCRdb's table has in-frame clones only and misses some. Here the sample spans roughly 1,500,000 clones, around 98% being singletons. Sequenced material: naive CD4+ T cells sorted from blood. Subset: CD45RA+ positively selected. These receptors came from a man under 40 in good health.

The genes are TRBV7-9 and TRBJ2-1; 9 bases fit TRBD2. V shed 3 bases, J shed 7 bases, and the junction held 16 bases outside the gene matches. This CDR3 is 18 amino acids long. Germline-derived CDR1 and CDR2 are SEHNR and FQNEAQ (reference sequence). The CDR3 loop is CASSFPIAGAVPGNEQFF. Written as DNA, the CDR3 is TGTGCCAGCAGCTTCCCGATAGCGGGAGCAGTCCCGGGGAATGAGCAGTTCTTC.

The V call is TRBV29-1, the J call TRBJ1-4; no reliable D call. Deletions cut 0 bases from V and 5 bases from J, with 10 bases between. The CDR3 length is 14 residues. Germline CDR1 reads SQVTM; CDR2 reads ANQGSEA. The CDR3 protein is CSVEDLHSNEKLFF. CDR3 in DNA: TGCAGCGTTGAAGATTTGCACTCGAATGAAAAACTGTTTTTT.

V and J are TRBV9 and TRBJ1-4; the D gene is possibly TRBD1 (6 bases). V shed 3 bases and J shed 5 bases, with 14 bases lying between them. Per the germline V gene, CDR1 is SGDLS and CDR2 is YYNGEE. CDR3 size: 15 residues. CDR3 bases: TGTGCCAGCAGCGGAACCGGGACACAGAATGAAAAACTGTTTTTT. Its translation is CASSGTGTQNEKLFF.

The J gene is TRBJ2-7, the V gene TRBV9, with TRBD2 as a possible D gene (6 bases). The CDR3 is made up of 15 amino acids. Germline V lookup: CDR1 SGDLS, CDR2 YYNGEE. With 4 bases removed from V and 6 bases from J, the gap between germline ends came to 20 bases. The CDR3 DNA follows: TGTGCCAGCAGCCCGGAGGGGCTCGGTGGTGCCGAGCAGTACTTC. Translation gives CASSPEGLGGAEQYF.

J is TRBJ2-1 and V is TRBV9, with 8 positions matching TRBD1. With 3 bases clipped from V and 5 bases from J, the junction kept 13 bases outside the gene matches. From germline, CDR1 is SGDLS and CDR2 YYNGEE. The CDR3 covers 17 residues. The CDR3 reads CASSARGLPAFDNEQFF. CDR3 nucleotide sequence: TGTGCCAGCAGCGCCAGGGGGCTCCCCGCTTTCGACAATGAGCAGTTCTTC. The full variable domain, in which reference TRBV9 and TRBJ2-1 provide the parts outside the CDR3, is DSGVTQTPKHLITATGQRVTLRCSPRSGDLSVYWYQQSLDQGLQFLIQYYNGEERAKGNILERFSAQQFPDLHSELNLSSLELGDSALYFCASSARGLPAFDNEQFFGPGTRLTVL.

Here the CDR3 reads CASSNGPGEKLFF. CDR3 bases: TGTGCCAGCAGTAACGGCCCGGGTGAAAAACTGTTTTTT. The gene calls are TRBV6-6 and TRBJ1-4; D is ambiguous. The CDR3 is 13 amino acids. Per germline, CDR1 MNHNY and CDR2 SVGAGI (reference sequence). V lost 5 bases to trimming and J lost 7 bases, with 11 bases between them.

V and J are TRBV5-1 and TRBJ1-3; possibly TRBD1 for D (5 bases). This CDR3 is built from 16 residues. V was trimmed by 4 bases and J by 0 bases, leaving 14 bases between them. Germline V gene lookup returns CDR1 SGHRS and CDR2 YFSETQ. The DNA for the CDR3 is TGCGCCAGCAGCACCCACGGGGCGAGCTCTGGAAACACCATATATTTT. Its protein product is CASSTHGASSGNTIYF.

The J gene is TRBJ2-5, the V gene TRBV5-4; 12 bases fit TRBD2. The CDR3 extends over 16 amino acids. The germline V gene has CDR1 SGHNT and CDR2 YYREEE (reference sequence). The trim removed 4 bases at V and 2 bases at J, leaving 6 bases unmatched. The CDR3 loop reads CASSAGTSGFQETQYF. DNA of the CDR3: TGTGCCAGCAGCGCTGGGACTAGCGGGTTTCAAGAGACCCAGTACTTC.

V is TRBV4-1 and J is TRBJ2-4, with TRBD1 matching over 7 bases. Germline-derived CDR1 and CDR2 are MGHRA and YSYEKL. Germline trimming cut 0 bases from V and 3 bases from J; bases unmatched to any gene: 5. This CDR3 contains 16 residues. CDR3 sequence (DNA): TGCGCCAGCAGCCAAGAAGGGGGCCTTTTCAAAAACATTCAGTACTTC. It codes for CASSQEGGLFKNIQYF.

This clone was seen only once. This sample includes further DNA sequences coding for the same CDR3. The chain carries TRBV11-3 and TRBJ1-3, with D perhaps matching TRBD1 (6 bases). CDR1 is SGHNT and CDR2 is YENEEA in the germline V gene. V lost 3 bases to trimming and J lost 0 bases, with 9 bases between them. The CDR3 spans 15 residues. CDR3 protein: CASSLEGGSGNTIYF. As DNA, the CDR3 is TGTGCCAGCAGCTTGGAGGGGGGCTCTGGAAACACCATATATTTT.

The gene calls are TRBV7-2 and TRBJ1-5; no clear D gene. Germline CDR1 reads SGHTA; CDR2 reads FQGNSA. V lost 5 bases, J lost 7 bases, and 15 bases lay in between. The CDR3 contains 14 residues. CDR3: CASSPPGPYQPQHF. The CDR3, as DNA: TGTGCCAGCAGCCCCCCGGGCCCATACCAGCCCCAGCATTTT. The whole variable domain, remainder taken from reference TRBV7-2 and TRBJ1-5, is GAGVSQSPSNKVTEKGKDVELRCDPISGHTALYWYRQSLGQGLEFLIYFQGNSAPDKSGLPSDRFSAERTGGSVSTLTIQRTQQEDSAVYLCASSPPGPYQPQHFGDGTRLSIL.

This CDR3 reads CASSLDRGWQETQYF. The DNA for the CDR3 is TGTGCCAGCAGCCTCGACAGGGGTTGGCAAGAGACCCAGTACTTC. V and J are TRBV7-2 and TRBJ2-5; 8 positions match TRBD1. With V trimmed by 5 bases and J by 2 bases, 7 bases remained unmatched. The germline V gene encodes CDR1 SGHTA and CDR2 FQGNSA. This CDR3 has 15 residues.

J is TRBJ2-4 and V is TRBV29-1; possible D gene TRBD1, 5 bases. Trimming left V 6 bases short and J 0 bases short, with 12 bases between. From germline, CDR1 is SQVTM and CDR2 ANQGSEA. The CDR3 length is 14 residues. The chain's CDR3 is CSVSNRLAKNIQYF. The CDR3 bases are TGCAGCGTCTCCAACAGGCTAGCCAAAAACATTCAGTACTTC.

The chain uses TRBV18 and TRBJ2-5; 7 bases are a match to TRBD1. Trimming cost V 6 bases and J 3 bases; bases outside gene matches: 1. This CDR3 contains 12 residues. CDR1 is KGHSH, CDR2 LQKENI, per germline. The CDR3 here is CASSGTEETQYF. The DNA for the CDR3 is TGTGCCAGCTCGGGGACAGAAGAGACCCAGTACTTC.

This chain uses TRBV19 with TRBJ2-7, with D perhaps assigned TRBD1 or TRBD2 (6 bases each). CDR3 length equals 12 residues. The germline gives CDR1 LNHDA, CDR2 SQIVND (reference sequence). The V and J ends lost 7 bases and 7 bases respectively, with 14 bases between them. For the CDR3, the DNA is TGTGCCAGTATCTCGGGGGCGGGGGAGCAGTACTTC. Protein sequence: CASISGAGEQYF.

As concerns this clone: The same CDR3 arises from other DNA sequences in this sample as well. This rearrangement joins TRBV7-2 to TRBJ2-7; D is ambiguous. Trimming cost V 5 bases and J 5 bases, with 7 bases left between them. Germline CDR1 SGHTA, CDR2 FQGNSA. The CDR3 extends over 11 amino acids. CDR3 amino acids: CASSPLDEQYF. CDR3 DNA: TGTGCCAGCAGCCCCCTCGACGAGCAGTACTTC.

The chain employs TRBV29-1 and TRBJ2-3; no definite D call. V was clipped by 4 bases and J by 4 bases, with 6 bases between them. Germline CDR1 and CDR2: SQVTM and ANQGSEA. CDR3 size: 11 residues. The CDR3 sequence is CSVAVPDTQYF. CDR3 DNA sequence: TGCAGCGTTGCTGTGCCAGATACGCAGTATTTT.

Only a few counts were recorded for this clone. The chain employs TRBV10-3 and TRBJ2-5; D is uncertain. The CDR3 length is 11 residues. The V end was cut by 3 bases, the J end by 2 bases, with 1 base between. Germline CDR1 and CDR2: ENHRY and SYGVKD. CDR3 protein: CAISEQETQYF. Written as DNA, the CDR3 is TGTGCCATCAGTGAACAAGAGACCCAGTACTTC.

The rearrangement links TRBV7-2 to TRBJ2-6; no reliable D call. The CDR3 spans 13 residues. V lost 6 bases and J lost 1, with 4 bases in between. The V gene's germline CDR1 is SGHTA and CDR2 FQGNSA. The CDR3: CASRTSGANVLTF. In DNA form, the CDR3 reads TGTGCCAGCAGGACTTCTGGGGCCAACGTCCTGACTTTC.

The chain employs TRBV5-4 and TRBJ1-1; the D gene is possibly TRBD1 (5 bases). With 4 bases removed from V and 0 bases from J, the gap between germline ends came to 19 bases. The CDR3 has 17 residues. Germline V lookup: CDR1 SGHNT, CDR2 YYREEE (reference sequence). CDR3 bases: TGTGCCAGCAGCCCGGCAGGGCAGGCCCTAATGAACACTGAAGCTTTCTTT. It is translated as CASSPAGQALMNTEAFF.

V usage is TRBV7-8 and J usage is TRBJ2-3; TRBD2 agrees at 11 bases. Germline V gene data show CDR1 as SGHVS and CDR2 as FQNEAQ. The V gene end was trimmed by 5 bases and the J gene end by 5 bases; junction bases not matched to a gene: 3. The CDR3 is 14 amino acids. In DNA form, the CDR3 reads TGTGCCAGCAGCGTTAGCGGGAGGGTAGATACGCAGTATTTT. Residues: CASSVSGRVDTQYF.

J is TRBJ2-7 and V is TRBV7-2; D possibly corresponds to TRBD2 (6 bases). The V gene lost 5 bases and the J gene lost 2 bases, with 16 bases spanning the gap. Germline values: CDR1 SGHTA, CDR2 FQGNSA. This CDR3 has 15 amino acids. The CDR3 loop reads CASSPHPGGAYEQYF. CDR3 DNA: TGTGCCAGCAGCCCCCACCCCGGGGGAGCCTACGAGCAGTACTTC.

This clone was detected once. V and J are TRBV6-1 and TRBJ2-1; D gene ambiguous. CDR1 and CDR2 (germline): MNHNS, SASEGT. V was clipped by 4 bases and J by 0 bases, with 13 bases between them. CDR3 length: 16 residues. CDR3 sequence (DNA): TGTGCCAGCAGTGGTCCGCGTTCGAGCTCCTACAATGAGCAGTTCTTC. The encoded protein is CASSGPRSSSYNEQFF.

This rearrangement joins TRBV11-2 to TRBJ2-7, with 7 bases identical to TRBD1. The CDR3 loop spans 15 amino acids. Germline V gene lookup returns CDR1 SGHAT and CDR2 FQNNGV. J lost 6 bases, V lost 5 bases, and 13 bases had no gene match. CDR3 nucleotide sequence: TGTGCCAGCAGCGCACCCGGGACAGAGAGTAGCGAGCAGTACTTC. Amino acids: CASSAPGTESSEQYF.

The chain carries TRBV18 and TRBJ2-5, with D hard to call. The ends were cut back, 4 bases at V and 1 base at J, with 10 bases in the middle. Germline V gives CDR1 KGHSH, CDR2 LQKENI. The CDR3 loop spans 14 amino acids. CDR3 DNA: TGTGCCAGCTCACAACGGGCAGTCCAAGAGACCCAGTACTTC. This encodes CASSQRAVQETQYF.

A remark on this clone: In the same sample, other DNA sequences code for this CDR3. V and J are TRBV5-4 and TRBJ2-5, with 7 nucleotides matching TRBD1. The germline V gene encodes CDR1 SGHNT and CDR2 YYREEE (reference sequence). This CDR3 is 14 amino acids long. Trimming removed 4 bases from V and 1 base from J; junction bases left unmatched: 4. The CDR3: CASSLRDSQETQYF. DNA for the CDR3: TGTGCCAGCAGCCTACGGGACAGCCAAGAGACCCAGTACTTC.

Comment on this clone: Other DNA sequences in this sample translate to the same CDR3. The V and J genes are TRBV15 and TRBJ2-6; no definite D call. Germline values: CDR1 LNHNV, CDR2 YYDKDF (reference sequence). V was clipped by 1 base and J by 1 base, with 5 bases between them. The CDR3 runs 15 residues. CDR3 sequence (DNA): TGTGCCACCAGCAGAGGACGATCTGGGGCCAACGTCCTGACTTTC. Its protein product is CATSRGRSGANVLTF.

This clone was seen only once. Other nucleotide sequences in the sample specify the same CDR3. The rearrangement uses TRBV18 and TRBJ1-5, with 7 bases lining up with TRBD1. The germline V gene encodes CDR1 KGHSH and CDR2 LQKENI. The J segment lost 1 base and the V segment lost 6 bases, leaving 3 bases of the junction unmatched. The CDR3 spans 14 residues. CDR3 amino acids: CASSPGQSNQPQHF. The CDR3 nucleotides read TGTGCCAGCTCTCCGGGACAGAGCAATCAGCCCCAGCATTTT.

The chain links TRBV9 to TRBJ2-5; 11 bases line up with TRBD2. The CDR3 has 16 amino acids. Unmatched junction bases numbered 7, after V lost 2 bases and J lost 4 bases. The germline CDR1 and CDR2 sequences are SGDLS and YYNGEE. CDR3 sequence reads: CASSVGTSGEGETQYF. In DNA form, the CDR3 reads TGTGCCAGCAGCGTGGGGACTAGCGGAGAGGGAGAGACCCAGTACTTC.

The V and J genes are TRBV5-1 and TRBJ2-5; D is uncertain. This CDR3 is built from 15 residues. Germline CDR1 reads SGHRS; CDR2 reads YFSETQ. Trimming removed 0 bases from V and 1 base from J, with 10 bases in between. The CDR3 DNA is TGCGCCAGCAGCTTGGAGCCAGCCGGCCAAGAGACCCAGTACTTC. It encodes CASSLEPAGQETQYF.

This chain links TRBV5-3 with TRBJ2-2; 7 nucleotides match TRBD2. TRBV5-3 is assigned to the ORF class and has an uncertain function. This CDR3 comprises 15 residues. V gave up 4 bases and J gave up 7 bases; unmatched junction bases: 10. The CDR3 loop reads CARSEEGLVGGELFF. In DNA form, the CDR3 reads TGTGCCAGAAGCGAGGAAGGACTAGTTGGCGGGGAGCTGTTTTTT.

This chain connects TRBV11-1 to TRBJ2-2; D call uncertain. The CDR3 totals 14 residues. Trimming removed 2 bases at V and 5 bases at J, with 9 bases between. Germline CDR1 SGHAT, CDR2 FQDESV (reference sequence). This chain's CDR3 is CASSLNGYTGELFF. In nucleotides, the CDR3 is TGTGCCAGCAGCTTAAACGGCTATACCGGGGAGCTGTTTTTT.